These 7 T cell receptor beta chains were all obtained from the same sample, sequenced in a study of beta chain features in type 1 diabetes. Reverse transcription of all isolated RNA meant that expressed TCRB transcripts were sequenced. Only in-frame clones appear in the TCRdb table, and some are missing; sequencing was by immunoSEQ multiplex PCR. Of 450,000 to 600,000 clones in the sample, approximately 28% were seen once. Sequencing used naive CD4+ T cells from blood. The receptors originated from a man in his late teens or twenties in good health.

CDR3 DNA: TGCAGCGGACAGGAGGGTACTAATGAAAAACTGTTTTTT. Translated, it gives CSGQEGTNEKLFF. The chain is built from TRBV29-1 and TRBJ1-4, with D perhaps matching TRBD1 (6 bases). V lost 7 bases to trimming and J lost 2 bases, with 11 bases between them. CDR1 and CDR2 from the germline V gene are SQVTM and ANQGSEA. The CDR3 covers 13 residues.

This clone showed up just a few times. This chain joins TRBV20-1 and TRBJ2-4; no clear D gene. Germline-derived CDR1 and CDR2 are DFQATT and SNEGSKA (reference sequence). The CDR3 has 11 residues. The V end was cut by 1 base, the J end by 6 bases, with 4 bases between. CDR3 coding DNA: TGCAGTGCTAGAGTTCTAAACATTCAGTACTTC. Its protein product is CSARVLNIQYF.

The chain recombines TRBV28 with TRBJ2-4, with 10 bases lining up with TRBD1. V lost 6 bases, J lost 10 bases, and 6 bases stayed unmatched. The germline V gene encodes CDR1 MDHEN and CDR2 SYDVKM. The CDR3 is made up of 13 amino acids. Written as DNA, the CDR3 is TGTGCCAGCAGGCCGGGACAGGGGTGGATTCAGTACTTC. Protein: CASRPGQGWIQYF.

This clone was detected only a few times. This chain connects TRBV4-2 to TRBJ2-3, with 7 bases aligning to TRBD2. The CDR3 sequence is 17 residues long. Germline CDR1 is LGHNA and CDR2 is YNFKEQ. The ends lost 0 bases at V and 4 bases at J; junction bases unmatched: 10. In DNA form, the CDR3 reads TGTGCCAGCAGCCAAGATCGAGGAGGACTAGAATCAGATACGCAGTATTTT. Protein: CASSQDRGGLESDTQYF.

The chain employs TRBV2 and TRBJ2-1; 7 bases agree with TRBD2. Trimming at V came to 5 bases and at J to 5 bases, leaving 9 bases not matched to a gene. Germline-derived CDR1 and CDR2 are SNHLY and FYNNEI. The CDR3 runs 15 residues. CDR3 in amino acids: CASSSKAGPNNEQFF. Here the CDR3 DNA reads TGTGCCAGCAGTTCTAAAGCGGGGCCAAACAATGAGCAGTTCTTC.

This clone was seen more than once but under ten times. The CDR3 region is CASSPKGGDGANVLTF. The CDR3, as DNA: TGTGCCAGCAGCCCCAAAGGCGGGGACGGGGCCAACGTCCTGACTTTC. The gene calls are TRBV7-3 and TRBJ2-6; D perhaps matches TRBD2 (6 bases). The CDR3 is 16 amino acids. Germline CDR1 and CDR2: SGHTA and FQGTGA. The germline V and J ends were trimmed by 5 bases and 4 bases, with 15 bases remaining between them. The variable domain in full, with the rest retrieved from reference TRBV7-3 and TRBJ2-6, is GAGVSQTPSNKVTEKGKYVELRCDPISGHTALYWYRQSLGQGPEFLIYFQGTGAADDSGLPNDRFFAVRPEGSVSTLKIQRTERGDSAVYLCASSPKGGDGANVLTFGAGSRLTVL.

CDR3 residues: CASSLSPGEQYF. CDR3 coding DNA: TGTGCCAGCAGCTTGTCCCCGGGCGAGCAGTACTTC. This chain connects TRBV5-4 to TRBJ2-7, with D unresolved. This CDR3 has 12 residues. Germline V gene lookup returns CDR1 SGHNT and CDR2 YYREEE (reference sequence). V lost 1 base, J lost 6 bases, and 8 bases lay in between.